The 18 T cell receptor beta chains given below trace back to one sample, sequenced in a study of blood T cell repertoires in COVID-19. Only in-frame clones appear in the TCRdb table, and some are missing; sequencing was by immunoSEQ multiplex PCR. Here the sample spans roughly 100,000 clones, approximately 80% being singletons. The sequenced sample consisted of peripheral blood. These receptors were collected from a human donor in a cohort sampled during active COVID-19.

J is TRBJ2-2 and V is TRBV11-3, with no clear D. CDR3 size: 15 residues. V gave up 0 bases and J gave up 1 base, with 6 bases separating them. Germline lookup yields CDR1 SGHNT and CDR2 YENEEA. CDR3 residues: CASSLDPGNTGELFF. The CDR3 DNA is TGTGCCAGCAGCTTAGACCCGGGGAACACCGGGGAGCTGTTTTTT.

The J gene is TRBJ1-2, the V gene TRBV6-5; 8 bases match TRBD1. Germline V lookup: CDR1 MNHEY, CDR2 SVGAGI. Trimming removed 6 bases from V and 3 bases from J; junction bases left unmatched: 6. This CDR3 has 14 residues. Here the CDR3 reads CASRKTGVDYGYTF. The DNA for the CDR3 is TGTGCCAGCAGGAAGACAGGGGTCGACTATGGCTACACCTTC.

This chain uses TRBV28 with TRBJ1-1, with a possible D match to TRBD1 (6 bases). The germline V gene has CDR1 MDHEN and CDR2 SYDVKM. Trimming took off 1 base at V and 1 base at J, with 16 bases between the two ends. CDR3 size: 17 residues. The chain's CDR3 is CASSLSQGTSTNTEAFF. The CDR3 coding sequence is TGTGCCAGCAGTTTATCGCAGGGGACATCAACGAACACTGAAGCTTTCTTT.

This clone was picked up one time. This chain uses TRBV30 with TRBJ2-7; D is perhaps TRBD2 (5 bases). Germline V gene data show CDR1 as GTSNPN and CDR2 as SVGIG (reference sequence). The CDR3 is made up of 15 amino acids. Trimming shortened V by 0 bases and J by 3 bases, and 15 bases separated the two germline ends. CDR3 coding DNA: TGTGCCTGGAGTGTACGTGTGGGAGTGGGCTACGAGCAGTACTTC. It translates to CAWSVRVGVGYEQYF.

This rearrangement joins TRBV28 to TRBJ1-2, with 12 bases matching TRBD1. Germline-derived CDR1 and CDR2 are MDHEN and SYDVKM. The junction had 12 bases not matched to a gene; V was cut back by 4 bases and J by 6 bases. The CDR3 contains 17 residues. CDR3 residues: CASSSPGTGGAGDGYTF. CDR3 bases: TGTGCCAGCAGTTCACCCGGGACAGGGGGCGCCGGGGATGGCTACACCTTC.

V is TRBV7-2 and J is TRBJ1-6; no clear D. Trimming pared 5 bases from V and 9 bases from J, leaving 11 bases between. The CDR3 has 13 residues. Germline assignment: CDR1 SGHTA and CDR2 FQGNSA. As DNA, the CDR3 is TGTGCCAGCAGCGCCCCCTTGAGTTCACCCCTCCACTTT. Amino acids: CASSAPLSSPLHF. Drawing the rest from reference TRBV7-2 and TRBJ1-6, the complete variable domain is GAGVSQSPSNKVTEKGKDVELRCDPISGHTALYWYRQSLGQGLEFLIYFQGNSAPDKSGLPSDRFSAERTGGSVSTLTIQRTQQEDSAVYLCASSAPLSSPLHFGNGTRLTVT.

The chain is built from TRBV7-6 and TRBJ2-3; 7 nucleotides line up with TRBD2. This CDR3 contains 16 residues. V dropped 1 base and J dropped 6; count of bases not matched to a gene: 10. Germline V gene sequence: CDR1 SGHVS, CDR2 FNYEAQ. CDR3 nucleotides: TGTGCCAGCAGCTTAGTCATACTAGCGCCCCTTGATACGCAGTATTTT. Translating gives CASSLVILAPLDTQYF.

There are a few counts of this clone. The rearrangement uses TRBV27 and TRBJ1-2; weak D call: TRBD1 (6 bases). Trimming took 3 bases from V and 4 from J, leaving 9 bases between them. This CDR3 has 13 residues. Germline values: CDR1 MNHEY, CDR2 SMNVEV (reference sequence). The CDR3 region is CASSFSGAYGYTF. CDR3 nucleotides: TGTGCCAGCAGTTTCTCAGGGGCCTATGGCTACACCTTC.

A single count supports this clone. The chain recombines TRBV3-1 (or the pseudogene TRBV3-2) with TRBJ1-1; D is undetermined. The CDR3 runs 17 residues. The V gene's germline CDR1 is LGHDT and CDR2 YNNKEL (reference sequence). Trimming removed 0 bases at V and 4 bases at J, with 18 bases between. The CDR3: CASSQELGRSLGTEAFF. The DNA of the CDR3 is TGTGCCAGCAGCCAAGAGTTGGGCAGATCCCTTGGCACTGAAGCTTTCTTT.

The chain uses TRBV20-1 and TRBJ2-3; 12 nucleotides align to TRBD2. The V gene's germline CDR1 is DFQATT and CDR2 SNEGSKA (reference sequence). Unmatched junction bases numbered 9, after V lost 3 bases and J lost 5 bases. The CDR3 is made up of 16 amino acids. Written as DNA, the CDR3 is TGCAGTGCTAGTTGGGCTAGCGGGGGGGCGAAAGATACGCAGTATTTT. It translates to CSASWASGGAKDTQYF.

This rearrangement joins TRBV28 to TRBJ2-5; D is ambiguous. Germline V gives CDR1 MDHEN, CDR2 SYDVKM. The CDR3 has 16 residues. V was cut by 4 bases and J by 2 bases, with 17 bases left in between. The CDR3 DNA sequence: TGTGCCAGCAGTTGGGCCTCCGCCAGTTCACAAGAGACCCAGTACTTC. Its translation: CASSWASASSQETQYF.

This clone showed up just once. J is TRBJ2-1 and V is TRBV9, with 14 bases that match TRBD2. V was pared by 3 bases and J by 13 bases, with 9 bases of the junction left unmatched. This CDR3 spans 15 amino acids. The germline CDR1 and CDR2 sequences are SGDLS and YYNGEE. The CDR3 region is CASSETSGGAKGQFF. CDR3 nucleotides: TGTGCCAGCAGCGAGACTAGCGGGGGGGCTAAGGGCCAGTTCTTC.

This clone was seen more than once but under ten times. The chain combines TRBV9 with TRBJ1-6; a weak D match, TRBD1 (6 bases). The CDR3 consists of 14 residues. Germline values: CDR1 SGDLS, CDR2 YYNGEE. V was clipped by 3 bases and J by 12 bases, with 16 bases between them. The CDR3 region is CASSEGHGQRPLHF. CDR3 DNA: TGTGCCAGCAGCGAGGGACACGGCCAGCGACCCCTCCACTTT.

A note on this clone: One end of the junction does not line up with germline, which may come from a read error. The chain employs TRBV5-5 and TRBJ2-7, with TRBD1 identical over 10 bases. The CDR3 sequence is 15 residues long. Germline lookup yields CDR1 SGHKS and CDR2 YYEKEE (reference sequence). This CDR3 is CASTLEGTGVFEQYF. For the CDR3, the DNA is TGTGCCAGCACCTTGGAAGGGACAGGGGTGTTCGAGCAGTACTTC.

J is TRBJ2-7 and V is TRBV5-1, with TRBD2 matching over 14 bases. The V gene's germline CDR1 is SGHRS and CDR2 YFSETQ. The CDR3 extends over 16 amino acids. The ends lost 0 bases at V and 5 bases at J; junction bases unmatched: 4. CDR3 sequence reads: CASSLEGLAGVHEQYF. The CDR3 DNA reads TGCGCCAGCAGCTTGGAGGGACTAGCGGGGGTTCACGAGCAGTACTTC. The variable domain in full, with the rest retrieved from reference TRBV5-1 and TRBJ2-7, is KAGVTQTPRYLIKTRGQQVTLSCSPISGHRSVSWYQQTPGQGLQFLFEYFSETQRNKGNFPGRFSGRQFSNSRSEMNVSTLELGDSALYLCASSLEGLAGVHEQYFGPGTRLTVT.

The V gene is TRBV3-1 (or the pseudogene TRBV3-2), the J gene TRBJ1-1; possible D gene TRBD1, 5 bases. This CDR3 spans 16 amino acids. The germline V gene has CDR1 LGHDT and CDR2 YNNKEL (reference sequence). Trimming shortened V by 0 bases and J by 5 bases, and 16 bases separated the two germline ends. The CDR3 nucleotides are TGTGCCAGCAGCCAAGATTTAACAGGCGGCCTGACTGAAGCTTTCTTT. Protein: CASSQDLTGGLTEAFF.

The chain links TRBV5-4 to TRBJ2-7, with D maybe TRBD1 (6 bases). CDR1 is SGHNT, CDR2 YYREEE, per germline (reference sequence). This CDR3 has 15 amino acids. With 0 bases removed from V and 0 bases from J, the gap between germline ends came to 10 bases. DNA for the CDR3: TGTGCCAGCAGCTTGGGTGGACAGAGCTCCTACGAGCAGTACTTC. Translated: CASSLGGQSSYEQYF.

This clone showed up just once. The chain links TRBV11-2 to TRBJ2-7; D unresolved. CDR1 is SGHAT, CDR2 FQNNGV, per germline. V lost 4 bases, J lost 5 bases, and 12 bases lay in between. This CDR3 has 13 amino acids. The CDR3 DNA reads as TGTGCCAGCAGCTCCACCGCGGTCCACGAGCAGTACTTC. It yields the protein CASSSTAVHEQYF.